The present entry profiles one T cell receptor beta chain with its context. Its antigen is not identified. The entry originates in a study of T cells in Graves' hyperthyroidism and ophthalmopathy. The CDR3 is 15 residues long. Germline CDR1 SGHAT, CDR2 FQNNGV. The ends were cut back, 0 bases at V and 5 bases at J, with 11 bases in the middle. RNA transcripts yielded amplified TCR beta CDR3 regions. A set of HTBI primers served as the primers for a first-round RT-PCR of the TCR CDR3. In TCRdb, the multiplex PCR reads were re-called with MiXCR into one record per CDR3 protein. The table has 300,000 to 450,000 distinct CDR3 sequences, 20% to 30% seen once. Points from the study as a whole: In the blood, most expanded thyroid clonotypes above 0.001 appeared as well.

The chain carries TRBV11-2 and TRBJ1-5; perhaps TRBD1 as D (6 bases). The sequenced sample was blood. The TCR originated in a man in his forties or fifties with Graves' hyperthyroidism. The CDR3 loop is CASSLEWGPDQPQHF. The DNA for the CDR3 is TGTGCCAGCAGCTTAGAATGGGGGCCCGATCAGCCCCAGCATTTT.